Shown below are 12 T cell receptor beta chains from a single sample sequenced in a study of T cells in Graves' hyperthyroidism and ophthalmopathy. TCR beta CDR3 region amplification was performed from RNA transcripts. A set of HTBI primers served as the primers for a first-round RT-PCR of the TCR CDR3. TCRdb reprocessed the multiplex PCR reads via MiXCR and lists one record per CDR3 protein. The sample includes some 490,000 distinct CDR3 sequences, 20% to 25% of them seen just once. Sequences were obtained from blood. The receptors stem from a woman in her seventies with Graves' ophthalmopathy.

This clonotype appeared a few times. The chain links TRBV5-6 to TRBJ1-1; D remains ambiguous. V lost 4 bases, J lost 6 bases, and 13 bases lay in between. The germline V gene has CDR1 SGHDT and CDR2 YYEEEE. The CDR3 length is 13 residues. This CDR3 is CASSPRVRAEAFF. The CDR3 region has the DNA TGTGCCAGCAGCCCAAGGGTAAGGGCTGAAGCTTTCTTT.

The chain has TRBV5-1 and TRBJ2-5; D is possibly TRBD2 (5 bases). The germline V and J ends were trimmed by 2 bases and 5 bases, with 16 bases remaining between them. This CDR3 is built from 15 residues. The germline V gene has CDR1 SGHRS and CDR2 YFSETQ. CDR3 bases: TGCGCCAGCAGCTTACAAGCGCTCCCGGGGGAGACCCAGTACTTC. Translating it yields CASSLQALPGETQYF.

This clonotype has a count of ten or more. V is TRBV28 and J is TRBJ1-2; 8 nucleotides agree with TRBD1. J gave up 5 bases and V 6 bases, and 5 bases lay outside the gene matches. Germline V gene data show CDR1 as MDHEN and CDR2 as SYDVKM. This CDR3 is built from 13 residues. CDR3 protein: CASSGQGQYGYTF. CDR3 DNA: TGTGCCAGCAGCGGACAGGGCCAATATGGCTACACCTTC.

This clonotype was seen repeatedly, ten times or more. J is TRBJ1-5 and V is TRBV28; 9 bases fit TRBD1. The trim removed 2 bases at V and 6 bases at J, leaving 11 bases unmatched. The CDR3 is 17 residues long. The germline V gene has CDR1 MDHEN and CDR2 SYDVKM. The CDR3: CASSLPGQGPSGQPQHF. In DNA, the CDR3 is TGTGCCAGCAGTTTACCGGGACAGGGACCCTCAGGTCAGCCCCAGCATTTT.

A single count supports this clonotype. Since no conserved phenylalanine or tryptophan closes the CDR3, a read error is the likely cause. This chain uses TRBV28 with TRBJ2-4; 13 bases map to TRBD2. V was clipped by 3 bases and J by 3 bases; unmatched bases: 17. Germline V lookup: CDR1 MDHEN, CDR2 SYDVKM. The CDR3 is 21 residues long. CDR3 residues: CASSFFLTGTSGKEGKNIQYL. As DNA, the CDR3 is TGTGCCAGCAGTTTTTTTCTGACGGGGACTAGCGGGAAGGAGGGCAAAAACATTCAGTACCTC.

This clonotype showed up just a few times. The genes are TRBV7-9 and TRBJ2-1; D unclear. Looked up from germline, CDR1 is SEHNR and CDR2 is FQNEAQ (reference sequence). V was pared by 2 bases and J by 0 bases, with 8 bases between. CDR3 size: 15 residues. The CDR3 DNA is TGTGCCAGCAGCTTATTCGAGGTCTCCTACAATGAGCAGTTCTTC. Translation: CASSLFEVSYNEQFF.

The chain carries TRBV7-9 and TRBJ2-3; 10 bases match TRBD2. The CDR3 contains 16 residues. Germline V gene data show CDR1 as SEHNR and CDR2 as FQNEAQ (reference sequence). Trimming cost V 0 bases and J 4 bases; bases outside gene matches: 4. CDR3 sequence: CASSLAASGSADTQYF. The CDR3 coding sequence is TGTGCCAGCAGCTTAGCCGCTAGCGGGAGTGCAGATACGCAGTATTTT.

This rearrangement joins TRBV5-6 to TRBJ1-5; D is uncertain. The germline gives CDR1 SGHDT, CDR2 YYEEEE. V lost 2 bases and J 9 bases, leaving 12 bases between the germline ends. This CDR3 comprises 13 residues. The CDR3 region is CASSLEIKGPQHF. In DNA, the CDR3 is TGTGCCAGCAGCTTAGAGATCAAGGGGCCCCAGCATTTT.

In its sample, this clonotype was seen many times. This sequence joins TRBV12-3 or TRBV12-4 and TRBJ2-1; 9 bases align to TRBD2. With 5 bases clipped from V and 6 bases from J, the junction kept 8 bases outside the gene matches. The CDR3 contains 15 residues. CDR3 nucleotides: TGTGCCAGCAGTCCTCCGGGACTAGCTGGCAATGAGCAGTTCTTC. Its translation: CASSPPGLAGNEQFF.

The chain uses TRBV30 and TRBJ2-3; tentatively, D is TRBD2 (6 bases). Germline V CDR1 and CDR2: GTSNPN, SVGIG (reference sequence). Trimming cost V 2 bases and J 0 bases, with 12 bases left between them. This CDR3 contains 15 residues. This CDR3 is CAWSSLAVSTDTQYF. For the CDR3, the DNA is TGTGCCTGGAGTTCTTTAGCGGTGAGCACAGATACGCAGTATTTT. Together with reference TRBV30 and TRBJ2-3, the CDR3 gives the full variable domain: SQTIHQWPATLVQPVGSPLSLECTVEGTSNPNLYWYRQAAGRGLQLLFYSVGIGQISSEVPQNLSASRPQDRQFILSSKKLLLSDSGFYLCAWSSLAVSTDTQYFGPGTRLTVL.

This clonotype was detected ten times or more. V and J are TRBV3-1 and TRBJ2-2; D not certain. The CDR3 covers 13 residues. Germline V gives CDR1 LGHDT, CDR2 YNNKEL (reference sequence). The ends were cut back, 1 base at V and 6 bases at J, with 6 bases in the middle. In nucleotides, the CDR3 is TGTGCCAGCAGCCAAGGACTGGCCGGGGAGCTGTTTTTT. Its protein product is CASSQGLAGELFF.

This chain uses TRBV29-1 with TRBJ2-6; 9 bases align to TRBD2. J lost 0 bases, V lost 7 bases, and 7 bases had no gene match. The CDR3 consists of 16 residues. Germline CDR1 reads SQVTM; CDR2 reads ANQGSEA. CDR3 coding DNA: TGCAGCGCTCTAGCGGGGCTTAACTCTGGGGCCAACGTCCTGACTTTC. Residues: CSALAGLNSGANVLTF.